The 13 T cell receptor beta chains below all came from one sample that was sequenced in a study of response to subunit inactivated influenza vaccine (dated by TCRdb to between 2018 and 2020). The library came from RT-PCR. Instrument used: Illumina HiSeq 2500. TCRdb reran the public reads through fastp at Q25 and MiXCR, keeping productive beta chains. Rows with one shared CDR3 protein collapse into an entry with the most common genes and DNA. For this sample the table gives around 250,000 distinct CDR3 sequences, of which roughly an eighth were detected only once. The biggest ten clones account for 7.8% of the sample. This material consisted of non-naive T cells sorted from PBMCs, taken around two weeks before vaccination. The cell subset or site label on this specimen signifies: memory T cell fraction. The source is a man aged 50 or older who received an inactivated influenza vaccine. Donor details come from another sample of the same person, matched by shared clones.

This clonotype was seen a handful of times. The chain uses TRBV5-1 and TRBJ2-2, with D possibly TRBD2 on 6 matching bases. V was pared by 0 bases and J by 1 base, with 13 bases between. Germline lookup yields CDR1 SGHRS and CDR2 YFSETQ. The CDR3 totals 17 residues. In nucleotides, the CDR3 is TGCGCCAGCAGCTTGGAAGGGTGGGACTGGAACACCGGGGAGCTGTTTTTT. This encodes CASSLEGWDWNTGELFF.

This clonotype was seen a handful of times. The chain couples TRBV20-1 to TRBJ1-5; D is uncertain. The germline CDR1 and CDR2 sequences are DFQATT and SNEGSKA (reference sequence). The CDR3 is 15 amino acids. V was cut by 0 bases and J by 0 bases, with 9 bases left in between. The CDR3 bases are TGCAGTGCTAGAGACAGGTCCTATAGCAATCAGCCCCAGCATTTT. Translating gives CSARDRSYSNQPQHF.

This chain uses TRBV2 with TRBJ2-1; D perhaps matches TRBD2 (5 bases). CDR1 SNHLY and CDR2 FYNNEI come from the germline V gene. The CDR3 loop spans 16 amino acids. The V end lost 7 bases, the J end lost 0 bases, and 16 bases lay between the germline ends. The CDR3: CASTPARRYSYNEQFF. The DNA for the CDR3 is TGTGCCAGCACCCCCGCGCGGAGGTACTCCTACAATGAGCAGTTCTTC.

For this clonotype: This may stem from a read error, because a much larger clone lies one nucleotide away. The V call is TRBV29-1, the J call TRBJ2-7, with D perhaps TRBD2 (6 bases). V was trimmed by 7 bases and J by 2 bases, leaving 18 bases between them. This CDR3 comprises 14 residues. Germline CDR1 SQVTM, CDR2 ANQGSEA. CDR3 bases: TGCAGCGCCGCTCGGGGCGGGGAACCCTACGAGCAGTACTTC. Its translation: CSAARGGEPYEQYF.

In this sample, this clonotype turned up a few times. The chain links TRBV6-5 to TRBJ2-3, with 8 positions matching TRBD2. V lost 2 bases to trimming and J lost 4 bases; unmatched junction nucleotides: 5. Germline V lookup: CDR1 MNHEY, CDR2 SVGAGI. The CDR3 has 15 residues. CDR3: CASSYGLARADTQYF. DNA of the CDR3: TGTGCCAGCAGTTACGGACTAGCCCGCGCAGATACGCAGTATTTT.

The J gene is TRBJ1-2, the V gene TRBV3-1; 9 bases line up with TRBD1. J gave up 8 bases and V 6 bases, and 16 bases lay outside the gene matches. This CDR3 has 16 amino acids. Germline CDR1 and CDR2: LGHDT and YNNKEL (reference sequence). This chain's CDR3 is CASRLGTGRTMEGYTF. DNA for the CDR3: TGTGCCAGCAGACTTGGGACAGGGAGAACTATGGAAGGCTACACCTTC.

The sample holds many counts of this clonotype. V usage is TRBV12-3 or TRBV12-4 and J usage is TRBJ2-7; D gene unclear. This CDR3 spans 11 amino acids. Trimming shortened V by 8 bases and J by 1 base, and 6 bases separated the two germline ends. The CDR3 region is CASGDSYEQYF. CDR3 DNA: TGTGCCAGCGGCGATTCCTACGAGCAGTACTTC.

This clonotype has a handful of counts. The chain carries TRBV20-1 and TRBJ2-7; D unclear. CDR3 length equals 11 residues. The V gene lost 5 bases and the J gene lost 9 bases, with 14 bases spanning the gap. The germline V gene encodes CDR1 DFQATT and CDR2 SNEGSKA (reference sequence). CDR3 nucleotide sequence: TGCAGTGCTCCCCGGGCCACTATGCAGTACTTC. Protein product: CSAPRATMQYF.

This clonotype was recorded a few times. The rearrangement joins TRBV11-2 to TRBJ2-3, with D possibly being TRBD2 (7 bases). V lost 4 bases, J lost 2 bases, and 16 bases lay in between. The CDR3 has 16 amino acids. In germline, CDR1 is SGHAT, CDR2 FQNNGV. The CDR3 is CASSYTLGGLTDTQYF. The CDR3 DNA is TGTGCCAGCAGCTACACCCTCGGGGGGCTCACAGATACGCAGTATTTT.

The chain joins TRBV4-2 to TRBJ2-7; D possibly matches TRBD1 or TRBD2 (6 bases each). This CDR3 has 15 residues. CDR1 and CDR2 (germline): LGHNA, YNFKEQ. The ends were cut back, 4 bases at V and 4 bases at J, with 17 bases in the middle. The CDR3: CASSLRQEGAYEQYF. The CDR3 DNA reads TGTGCCAGCAGCCTGCGACAGGAGGGAGCGTACGAGCAGTACTTC.

The CDR3 DNA reads as TGTGCCAGCAGCCAAGATCCCCGGAGACAGGTTCTTTGGGACTATGGCTACACCTTC. Amino acid sequence: CASSQDPRRQVLWDYGYTF. The genes are TRBV4-2 and TRBJ1-2, with a possible D match to TRBD1 (6 bases). V lost 0 bases, J lost 3 bases, and 23 bases lay in between. The germline V gene has CDR1 LGHNA and CDR2 YNFKEQ. The CDR3 loop spans 19 amino acids.

The chain has TRBV5-1 and TRBJ2-7; 9 bases agree with TRBD2. Germline V gives CDR1 SGHRS, CDR2 YFSETQ. This CDR3 has 14 amino acids. The V and J ends lost 3 bases and 0 bases, in that order; junction bases with no gene match: 1. The CDR3 is CASSSSGNSYEQYF. The CDR3 DNA is TGCGCCAGCAGCTCTAGCGGGAACTCCTACGAGCAGTACTTC.

This clonotype has only a few counts. The V call is TRBV27, the J call TRBJ2-5, with 11 bases fitting TRBD2. This CDR3 region has 16 residues. J lost 7 bases, V lost 4 bases, and 11 bases had no gene match. Germline lookup yields CDR1 MNHEY and CDR2 SMNVEV (reference sequence). The CDR3 DNA sequence: TGTGCCAGCAGTTCCCCCGGACTAGCGGGCCGCGGGACCCAGTACTTC. It codes for CASSSPGLAGRGTQYF.